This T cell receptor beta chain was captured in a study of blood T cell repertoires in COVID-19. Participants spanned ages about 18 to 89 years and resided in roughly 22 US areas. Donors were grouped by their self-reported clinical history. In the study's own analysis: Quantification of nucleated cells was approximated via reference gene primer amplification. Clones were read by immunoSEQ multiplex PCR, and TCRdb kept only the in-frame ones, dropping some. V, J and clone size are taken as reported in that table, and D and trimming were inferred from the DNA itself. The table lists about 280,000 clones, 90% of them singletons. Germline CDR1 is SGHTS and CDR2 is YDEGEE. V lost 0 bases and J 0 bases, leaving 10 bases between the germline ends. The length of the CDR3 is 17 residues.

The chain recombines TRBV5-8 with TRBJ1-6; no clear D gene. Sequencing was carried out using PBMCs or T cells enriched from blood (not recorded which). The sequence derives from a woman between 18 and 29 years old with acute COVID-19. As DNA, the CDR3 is TGTGCCAGCAGCTTGGACCCCTCGAGCTCCTATAATTCACCCCTCCACTTT. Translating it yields CASSLDPSSSYNSPLHF. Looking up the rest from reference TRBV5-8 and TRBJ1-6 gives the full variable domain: EAGVTQSPTHLIKTRGQQATLRCSPISGHTSVYWYQQALGLGLQFLLWYDEGEERNRGNFPPRFSGRQFPNYSSELNVNALELEDSALYLCASSLDPSSSYNSPLHFGNGTRLTVT.